One and the same sample provided the 26 T cell receptor beta chains below, sequenced in a study of shared clonotypes between healthy human individuals. This table comes from immunoSEQ multiplex PCR, and its TCRdb copy is limited to in-frame clones, with some not included. Of 2 million to 3 million clones listed, roughly 92% are singletons. The sample consisted of naive CD4+ T cells sorted from blood. The subset: CD45RA+ positively selected. The receptors were gathered from a man younger than 35 in good health.

This rearrangement joins TRBV6-6 to TRBJ2-2; tentatively, D is TRBD2 (5 bases). V was pared by 2 bases and J by 1 base, with 11 bases between. This CDR3 is built from 16 residues. CDR1 MNHNY and CDR2 SVGAGI come from the germline V gene (reference sequence). This chain's CDR3 is CASSYEGYMNTGELFF. The CDR3, as DNA: TGTGCCAGCAGTTACGAGGGTTACATGAACACCGGGGAGCTGTTTTTT.

This chain connects TRBV29-1 to TRBJ2-3, with D maybe TRBD2 (6 bases). There are 12 residues in the CDR3. The V gene's germline CDR1 is SQVTM and CDR2 ANQGSEA. The V end was cut by 7 bases, the J end by 1 base, with 9 bases between. The CDR3 DNA reads as TGCAGCGAGGCTAGCGGCACAGATACGCAGTATTTT. Translated, it gives CSEASGTDTQYF.

The chain recombines TRBV27 with TRBJ1-2; D is unresolved. Germline V gene data show CDR1 as MNHEY and CDR2 as SMNVEV (reference sequence). This CDR3 region has 13 residues. Trimming removed 8 bases from V and 2 bases from J, with 12 bases in between. The CDR3 DNA follows: TGTGCCAGCTCCATGGTAGGGAACTATGGCTACACCTTC. It encodes CASSMVGNYGYTF.

Regarding this clone: Other DNA sequences of this sample code for an identical CDR3. This chain connects TRBV19 to TRBJ2-7, with D perhaps matching TRBD1 (6 bases). This CDR3 is 15 amino acids long. V lost 3 bases and J 0 bases, leaving 12 bases between the germline ends. Germline loops: CDR1 LNHDA, CDR2 SQIVND (reference sequence). The CDR3 nucleotides read TGTGCCAGTAGTATGACAGGTCCGAGCTCCTACGAGCAGTACTTC. Amino acid sequence: CASSMTGPSSYEQYF.

The rearrangement joins TRBV11-2 to TRBJ1-6; 7 nucleotides line up with TRBD1. V dropped 5 bases and J dropped 4; count of bases not matched to a gene: 11. This CDR3 is built from 17 residues. CDR1 and CDR2 from the germline V gene are SGHAT and FQNNGV. CDR3: CASSLNKDRSYNSPLHF. Written as DNA, the CDR3 is TGTGCCAGCAGCCTAAACAAGGACAGGAGTTATAATTCACCCCTCCACTTT.

The chain uses TRBV7-2 and TRBJ2-3; 10 bases agree with TRBD2. In germline, CDR1 is SGHTA, CDR2 FQGNSA. V gave up 4 bases and J gave up 8 bases; unmatched junction bases: 12. The CDR3 runs 16 residues. In DNA form, the CDR3 reads TGTGCCAGCAGCTCCCCTGCCACTAGCGGGGCCGGTACGCAGTATTTT. As protein: CASSSPATSGAGTQYF.

This chain joins TRBV29-1 and TRBJ2-3, with a weak D call TRBD1 (5 bases). Germline CDR1 reads SQVTM; CDR2 reads ANQGSEA. This CDR3 comprises 14 residues. Trimming pared 1 base from V and 2 bases from J, leaving 10 bases between. CDR3 DNA sequence: TGCAGCGTTGAAGGACCAGGGTACACAGATACGCAGTATTTT. Translation gives CSVEGPGYTDTQYF.

This rearrangement joins TRBV10-1 to TRBJ1-1; D gene uncertain. Looked up from germline, CDR1 is WNHNN and CDR2 is SYGVQD (reference sequence). The CDR3 is 16 residues long. V dropped 3 bases and J dropped 0 bases, with 14 bases sitting between them. The CDR3 loop reads CASSEMEAGMNTEAFF. The CDR3, as DNA: TGCGCCAGCAGTGAAATGGAAGCTGGAATGAACACTGAAGCTTTCTTT.

This clone was counted a single time. Other nucleotide sequences from this sample produce the same CDR3. The CDR3 is CASSQVPYNEQFF. The CDR3 region has the DNA TGCGCCAGCAGCCAAGTACCCTACAATGAGCAGTTCTTC. The chain joins TRBV4-3 to TRBJ2-1; D unclear. The CDR3 length is 13 residues. Germline V gives CDR1 LGHNA, CDR2 YSLEER. V was shortened by 1 base and J by 2 bases, with 3 bases between the two germline ends.

The V call is TRBV2, the J call TRBJ2-5; possible D gene TRBD1, 6 bases. The CDR3 has 15 residues. Germline lookup yields CDR1 SNHLY and CDR2 FYNNEI. The CDR3 DNA reads TGTGCGCAAAAGGAGAGGGGGTCACCTCAAGAGACCCAGTACTTC. Translation gives CAQKERGSPQETQYF.

The J gene is TRBJ2-2, the V gene TRBV7-9; perhaps D is TRBD1 or TRBD2 (5 bases each). This CDR3 has 18 residues. CDR1 SEHNR and CDR2 FQNEAQ come from the germline V gene (reference sequence). V dropped 5 bases and J dropped 2 bases, with 21 bases sitting between them. The CDR3, as DNA: TGTGCCAGCAGCAGGAACCCCAGGGAGAGGGTTAACACCGGGGAGCTGTTTTTT. Protein product: CASSRNPRERVNTGELFF.

The gene calls are TRBV5-4 and TRBJ2-1; D tentatively fits TRBD1 or TRBD2 (6 bases each). CDR1 SGHNT and CDR2 YYREEE come from the germline V gene (reference sequence). This CDR3 is built from 15 residues. V dropped 0 bases and J dropped 9 bases, with 16 bases sitting between them. CDR3 in amino acids: CASSLGGASVGEQFF. In nucleotides, the CDR3 is TGTGCCAGCAGCTTGGGGGGGGCTAGCGTAGGTGAGCAGTTCTTC.

The chain recombines TRBV5-3 with TRBJ2-7, with D possibly matching TRBD1 (6 bases). TRBV5-3 is an ORF, and what it does is uncertain. V gave up 0 bases and J gave up 1 base, with 11 bases separating them. The CDR3 spans 15 residues. CDR3 loop: CARSLDRVRSYEQYF. CDR3 in DNA: TGTGCCAGAAGCTTGGACAGGGTCCGTTCCTACGAGCAGTACTTC.

This clone turned up a few times. CDR3 residues: CASSVLVWTGELFF. Written as DNA, the CDR3 is TGTGCCAGCAGTGTCCTAGTCTGGACCGGGGAGCTGTTTTTT. The chain links TRBV6-4 to TRBJ2-2; D not resolved. The CDR3 runs 14 residues. V gave up 4 bases and J gave up 5 bases, with 11 bases separating them. Germline-derived CDR1 and CDR2 are MRHNA and SNTAGT.

The rearrangement uses TRBV7-8 and TRBJ2-7; 9 bases agree with TRBD2. Losses at the gene ends were 5 bases for V and 3 bases for J; bases not matched to a gene: 8. CDR1 is SGHVS and CDR2 is FQNEAQ in the germline V gene. This CDR3 comprises 15 residues. The DNA of the CDR3 is TGTGCCAGCAGCCAACAGCTAGCGGGAAGCTACGAGCAGTACTTC. Its translation is CASSQQLAGSYEQYF.

The chain couples TRBV5-4 to TRBJ1-6; the D is unclear. The CDR3 loop spans 14 amino acids. V dropped 4 bases and J dropped 4 bases, with 9 bases sitting between them. CDR1 and CDR2 (germline): SGHNT, YYREEE (reference sequence). The DNA of the CDR3 is TGTGCCAGCAGCGGCGTCGGATATAATTCACCCCTCCACTTT. Its translation: CASSGVGYNSPLHF.

The chain uses TRBV4-1 and TRBJ1-2, with 7 bases fitting TRBD1. CDR1 MGHRA and CDR2 YSYEKL come from the germline V gene. Losses at the gene ends were 0 bases for V and 5 bases for J; bases not matched to a gene: 15. The CDR3 runs 18 residues. Written as DNA, the CDR3 is TGCGCCAGCAGCCAAGATGAACCCGACAGGGACCGACCGTATGGCTACACCTTC. It codes for CASSQDEPDRDRPYGYTF.

The count of this clone is one. The rearrangement links TRBV11-3 to TRBJ2-2; the match to TRBD1 covers 10 bases. The junction had 2 bases not matched to a gene; V was cut back by 5 bases and J by 2 bases. The CDR3 totals 15 residues. Germline V gives CDR1 SGHNT, CDR2 YENEEA. CDR3 region: CASSRQGANTGELFF. The CDR3 bases are TGTGCCAGCAGCAGACAGGGGGCTAACACCGGGGAGCTGTTTTTT.

The genes are TRBV11-2 and TRBJ1-2, with D possibly being TRBD1 (5 bases). The CDR3 totals 15 residues. The V end was cut by 4 bases, the J end by 0 bases, with 12 bases between. Germline lookup yields CDR1 SGHAT and CDR2 FQNNGV. The CDR3 sequence is CASSSRGDSNYGYTF. The CDR3 DNA reads as TGTGCCAGCAGCTCGAGGGGCGACTCTAACTATGGCTACACCTTC.

This clone was observed a single time. As DNA, the CDR3 is TGTGCCTGGAGGAGGGGCCAACAAGAGACCCAGTACTTC. Protein sequence: CAWRRGQQETQYF. The V and J genes are TRBV30 and TRBJ2-5; D possibly matches TRBD1 or TRBD2 (5 bases each). The ends were cut back, 3 bases at V and 2 bases at J, with 10 bases in the middle. The CDR3 contains 13 residues. Germline V gene sequence: CDR1 GTSNPN, CDR2 SVGIG (reference sequence).

The chain links TRBV15 to TRBJ2-2; 13 bases are shared with TRBD2. The CDR3 length is 18 residues. Looked up from germline, CDR1 is LNHNV and CDR2 is YYDKDF (reference sequence). V shed 5 bases and J 4 bases; nucleotides not matched to a gene: 10. CDR3 amino acids: CATSRWTSGGSSTGELFF. CDR3 nucleotides: TGTGCCACCAGCCGCTGGACTAGCGGGGGCTCGAGCACCGGGGAGCTGTTTTTT.

V usage is TRBV5-1 and J usage is TRBJ2-7, with 10 bases lining up with TRBD2. CDR3 length: 15 amino acids. J gave up 0 bases and V 4 bases, and 4 bases lay outside the gene matches. Looked up from germline, CDR1 is SGHRS and CDR2 is YFSETQ. The DNA of the CDR3 is TGCGCCAGCAGCATACTAGCGGGACCCTCCTACGAGCAGTACTTC. It yields the protein CASSILAGPSYEQYF.

The chain recombines TRBV10-3 with TRBJ1-5; no clear D. The germline V and J ends were trimmed by 0 bases and 6 bases, with 12 bases remaining between them. Germline CDR1 reads ENHRY; CDR2 reads SYGVKD. This CDR3 comprises 15 residues. The CDR3 DNA sequence: TGTGCCATCAGTGAGTCGAATATTGAGGGTCAGCCCCAGCATTTT. It codes for CAISESNIEGQPQHF.

This sequence joins TRBV30 and TRBJ2-5; D not certain. The assigned J gene may be wrong: the sequence end matches TRBJ2-7 better. Germline V gene lookup returns CDR1 GTSNPN and CDR2 SVGIG (reference sequence). CDR3 length equals 10 residues. DNA of the CDR3: TGTGCCTGGAGTAGGCGCGAGCAGTACTTC. Its protein is CAWSRREQYF.

The chain is built from TRBV11-2 and TRBJ2-3; D is ambiguous. The CDR3 runs 14 residues. CDR1 SGHAT and CDR2 FQNNGV come from the germline V gene. Deletions cut 0 bases from V and 7 bases from J, with 11 bases between. The CDR3 DNA sequence: TGTGCCAGCAGCTTAGAACGGTCGGAGAATACGCAGTATTTT. It encodes CASSLERSENTQYF. The variable domain in full, with the rest retrieved from reference TRBV11-2 and TRBJ2-3, is EAGVAQSPRYKIIEKRQSVAFWCNPISGHATLYWYQQILGQGPKLLIQFQNNGVVDDSQLPKDRFSAERLKGVDSTLKIQPAKLEDSAVYLCASSLERSENTQYFGPGTRLTVL.

The chain couples TRBV6-4 to TRBJ2-3; possibly TRBD2 for D (6 bases). Trimming stripped 5 bases from V and 4 bases from J, with 19 bases between. This CDR3 is built from 16 residues. CDR1 and CDR2 (germline): MRHNA, SNTAGT. CDR3 bases: TGTGCCAGCAGTCCCTGGACCGGGAGTTCCCCAGATACGCAGTATTTT. Its protein product is CASSPWTGSSPDTQYF.